One sample yielded the 31 T cell receptor beta chains listed below, sequenced in a study of shared clonotypes between healthy human individuals. TCRdb's table, derived via immunoSEQ multiplex PCR, lists solely in-frame clones and lacks some. This table holds 400,000 to 550,000 clones, 70% to 80% found once. Sequencing was carried out using PBMCs. The source of these receptors is a woman aged 40 to 50 in good health. Some clones in this sample may be carry-over from other donors' samples.

This clone was recorded only once. J is TRBJ2-7 and V is TRBV7-2; D gene ambiguous. CDR1 and CDR2 (germline): SGHTA, FQGNSA. CDR3 length: 14 amino acids. Trimming shortened V by 5 bases and J by 6 bases, and 17 bases separated the two germline ends. This CDR3 is CASSPDSALSEQYF. CDR3 nucleotides: TGTGCCAGCAGCCCAGACTCAGCGTTAAGCGAGCAGTACTTC.

The CDR3 DNA follows: TGCGCCAGCAGCTTTCAGGGCCCGAACACTGAAGCTTTCTTT. Translated, it gives CASSFQGPNTEAFF. The rearrangement links TRBV5-1 to TRBJ1-1, with a tentative D call TRBD1 (5 bases). This CDR3 has 14 residues. Germline V gene data show CDR1 as SGHRS and CDR2 as YFSETQ. V lost 2 bases and J 1 base, leaving 9 bases between the germline ends.

The chain couples TRBV9 to TRBJ1-3; 8 bases agree with TRBD1. CDR3 length: 16 amino acids. Losses at the gene ends were 1 base for V and 1 base for J; bases not matched to a gene: 4. The germline V gene encodes CDR1 SGDLS and CDR2 YYNGEE. The CDR3 loop reads CASSVQGARSGNTIYF. As DNA, the CDR3 is TGTGCCAGCAGCGTACAGGGGGCGCGGTCTGGAAACACCATATATTTT.

The rearrangement uses TRBV4-2 and TRBJ2-1; perhaps D is TRBD1 or TRBD2 (5 bases each). CDR1 and CDR2 (germline): LGHNA, YNFKEQ. The CDR3 extends over 12 amino acids. Between the trimmed V and J ends, which lost 4 bases and 7 bases, there was a span of 8 bases. CDR3 DNA sequence: TGTGCCAGCAGCCGGGACCGTAATGAGCAGTTCTTC. Amino acid sequence: CASSRDRNEQFF.

V gene TRBV9 combines with J gene TRBJ2-5; D call uncertain. The CDR3 consists of 15 residues. Germline CDR1 is SGDLS and CDR2 is YYNGEE. V dropped 4 bases and J dropped 1 base, with 14 bases sitting between them. CDR3 sequence reads: CASSHGSWSQETQYF. The CDR3 coding sequence is TGTGCCAGCAGCCACGGGTCATGGAGCCAAGAGACCCAGTACTTC.

The chain recombines TRBV5-4 with TRBJ1-5, with 10 bases matching TRBD1. Trimming at V came to 0 bases and at J to 6 bases, leaving 3 bases not matched to a gene. The germline V gene has CDR1 SGHNT and CDR2 YYREEE (reference sequence). CDR3 length equals 15 residues. The CDR3 reads CASSLDGTGVQPQHF. Here the CDR3 DNA reads TGTGCCAGCAGCTTGGATGGGACAGGGGTTCAGCCCCAGCATTTT.

This clone was counted once. The chain combines TRBV18 with TRBJ2-1; D call uncertain. Germline V gene sequence: CDR1 KGHSH, CDR2 LQKENI. V was pared by 2 bases and J by 0 bases, with 8 bases between. The CDR3 sequence is 15 residues long. This chain's CDR3 is CASSPGPSSYNEQFF. The CDR3 DNA follows: TGTGCCAGCTCACCAGGTCCTAGCTCCTACAATGAGCAGTTCTTC.

The V gene is TRBV2, the J gene TRBJ2-7; 10 nucleotides agree with TRBD2. Germline loops: CDR1 SNHLY, CDR2 FYNNEI. The CDR3 runs 13 residues. Trimming at V came to 8 bases and at J to 9 bases, leaving 10 bases not matched to a gene. CDR3 bases: TGTGCCAGCCGTTTGAGCGGGAGGGCCGGGCAGTACTTC. Its protein is CASRLSGRAGQYF.

In its sample, this clone was seen once. The J gene is TRBJ2-3, the V gene TRBV5-1; 7 bases are shared with TRBD1. Germline values: CDR1 SGHRS, CDR2 YFSETQ. The CDR3 has 16 amino acids. V gave up 0 bases and J gave up 0 bases; unmatched junction bases: 4. The CDR3 nucleotides read TGCGCCAGCAGCTTGGGAGGGACAGCTAGCACAGATACGCAGTATTTT. Translating gives CASSLGGTASTDTQYF.

The V and J genes are TRBV7-9 and TRBJ2-1; 8 nucleotides match TRBD1. This CDR3 has 16 amino acids. V shed 5 bases and J 6 bases; nucleotides not matched to a gene: 12. Germline values: CDR1 SEHNR, CDR2 FQNEAQ (reference sequence). The DNA for the CDR3 is TGTGCCAGCAGCCCGACAGACAGGGGTCTGAGCAATGAGCAGTTCTTC. It is translated as CASSPTDRGLSNEQFF.

A remark on this clone: The same CDR3 arises from other DNA sequences in this sample as well. This CDR3 is CASSTGQVQETQYF. The CDR3 DNA is TGCGCCAGCAGCACAGGACAGGTGCAAGAGACCCAGTACTTC. This chain joins TRBV5-1 and TRBJ2-5, with 7 bases fitting TRBD1. The ends lost 4 bases at V and 2 bases at J; junction bases unmatched: 5. This CDR3 region has 14 residues. Germline CDR1 reads SGHRS; CDR2 reads YFSETQ.

The genes are TRBV5-6 and TRBJ2-3; 9 positions agree with TRBD2. CDR3 size: 17 residues. Germline V gene sequence: CDR1 SGHDT, CDR2 YYEEEE. The junction had 10 bases not matched to a gene; V was cut back by 0 bases and J by 5 bases. The CDR3 loop is CASSLVVQREEGDTQYF. CDR3 DNA sequence: TGTGCCAGCAGCTTGGTAGTGCAGCGGGAGGAGGGAGATACGCAGTATTTT. The complete variable domain, with remaining parts taken from reference TRBV5-6 and TRBJ2-3, reads DAGVTQSPTHLIKTRGQQVTLRCSPKSGHDTVSWYQQALGQGPQFIFQYYEEEERQRGNFPDRFSGHQFPNYSSELNVNALLLGDSALYLCASSLVVQREEGDTQYFGPGTRLTVL.

V usage is TRBV10-3 and J usage is TRBJ1-4; D remains unclear. From germline, CDR1 is ENHRY and CDR2 SYGVKD. V dropped 3 bases and J dropped 7 bases, with 0 bases sitting between them. This CDR3 is built from 10 residues. Written as DNA, the CDR3 is TGTGCCATCAGTGATGAAAAACTGTTTTTT. The encoded protein is CAISDEKLFF.

V usage is TRBV11-2 and J usage is TRBJ2-7; 8 nucleotides agree with TRBD1. V lost 5 bases and J lost 1; bases outside the gene matches: 13. Germline V gene data show CDR1 as SGHAT and CDR2 as FQNNGV. This CDR3 has 17 residues. In nucleotides, the CDR3 is TGTGCCAGCAGCATAAGCGGACAGGGCCTCTATTCCTACGAGCAGTACTTC. Amino acids: CASSISGQGLYSYEQYF. The complete variable domain, with remaining parts taken from reference TRBV11-2 and TRBJ2-7, reads EAGVAQSPRYKIIEKRQSVAFWCNPISGHATLYWYQQILGQGPKLLIQFQNNGVVDDSQLPKDRFSAERLKGVDSTLKIQPAKLEDSAVYLCASSISGQGLYSYEQYFGPGTRLTVT.

The chain has TRBV2 and TRBJ2-2; a possible D gene is TRBD2 (5 bases). Germline CDR1 is SNHLY and CDR2 is FYNNEI. The CDR3 runs 14 residues. V lost 8 bases to trimming and J lost 2 bases, with 12 bases between them. The CDR3 protein is CASVGGQNTGELFF. CDR3 nucleotides: TGTGCCAGCGTCGGCGGGCAAAACACCGGGGAGCTGTTTTTT.

CDR3 nucleotide sequence: TGTGCCAGCAGCTTAGGGGGGGGGCCGGACTTACTAGTCTACGAGCAGTACTTC. As protein: CASSLGGGPDLLVYEQYF. The chain has TRBV7-6 and TRBJ2-7; perhaps TRBD2 as D (7 bases). V lost 1 base to trimming and J lost 3 bases, with 22 bases between them. CDR1 and CDR2 from the germline V gene are SGHVS and FNYEAQ. The CDR3 extends over 18 amino acids. Based on the CDR3 plus reference TRBV7-6 and TRBJ2-7, the full variable domain is GAGVSQSPRYKVTKRGQDVALRCDPISGHVSLYWYRQALGQGPEFLTYFNYEAQQDKSGLPNDRFSAERPEGSISTLTIQRTEQRDSAMYRCASSLGGGPDLLVYEQYFGPGTRLTVT.

This chain connects TRBV30 to TRBJ2-2, with TRBD1 matching over 7 bases. The CDR3 is made up of 21 amino acids. After removal of 0 bases from V and 0 bases from J, the junction contained 19 bases not matched to a gene. Germline assignment: CDR1 GTSNPN and CDR2 SVGIG (reference sequence). CDR3 in DNA: TGTGCCTGGAGTGTATTTCCGGGACAGCTGATAACGGAAGCGAACACCGGGGAGCTGTTTTTT. As protein: CAWSVFPGQLITEANTGELFF.

The V and J genes are TRBV21-1 and TRBJ2-4; the table's D gene call, TRBD1, was not cross checked with the DNA. TRBV21-1 is flagged as a pseudogene. The CDR3 is 13 amino acids. In DNA, the CDR3 is TGTGCCAGCAGCAAACGACAGAAAAACATTCAGTACTTC. It specifies CASSKRQKNIQYF.

The chain has TRBV4-1 and TRBJ1-4; D ambiguous. Germline V gene lookup returns CDR1 MGHRA and CDR2 YSYEKL. The length of the CDR3 is 14 residues. Deletions cut 2 bases from V and 7 bases from J, with 11 bases between. This CDR3 is CASSQPTRSEKLFF. CDR3 nucleotides: TGCGCCAGCAGCCAACCCACGAGGAGTGAAAAACTGTTTTTT.

The V and J genes are TRBV13 and TRBJ1-2; 7 bases map to TRBD1. CDR3 length equals 16 residues. With 5 bases clipped from V and 3 bases from J, the junction kept 12 bases outside the gene matches. Per germline, CDR1 PRHDT and CDR2 FYEKMQ (reference sequence). The CDR3 sequence: CASSAKRQGVHYGYTF. CDR3 sequence (DNA): TGTGCCAGCAGCGCCAAACGCCAGGGGGTGCACTATGGCTACACCTTC. The full variable domain, rest sourced from reference TRBV13 and TRBJ1-2, is AAGVIQSPRHLIKEKRETATLKCYPIPRHDTVYWYQQGPGQDPQFLISFYEKMQSDKGSIPDRFSAQQFSDYHSELNMSSLELGDSALYFCASSAKRQGVHYGYTFGSGTRLTVV.

This clone was detected once. CDR3 residues: CASSPGSEEGELFF. For the CDR3, the DNA is TGTGCCAGCTCCCCTGGATCCGAGGAGGGGGAGCTGTTTTTT. This chain connects TRBV18 to TRBJ2-2; D not resolved. Trimming stripped 6 bases from V and 8 bases from J, with 16 bases between. This CDR3 has 14 residues. Per germline, CDR1 KGHSH and CDR2 LQKENI.

The gene calls are TRBV5-1 and TRBJ2-1, with 10 positions matching TRBD2. The CDR3 has 16 residues. J was trimmed by 9 bases and V by 7 bases; bases with no gene match: 16. Per germline, CDR1 SGHRS and CDR2 YFSETQ. CDR3 DNA: TGCGCCAGCGCGCCTCTAGCGGGAGACCGACTTTTTGAGCAGTTCTTC. Protein product: CASAPLAGDRLFEQFF.

The chain couples TRBV7-8 to TRBJ2-7, with 7 nucleotides matching TRBD2. Germline V CDR1 and CDR2: SGHVS, FQNEAQ. The CDR3 is 15 residues long. The junction had 14 bases not matched to a gene; V was cut back by 6 bases and J by 6 bases. The CDR3 protein is CASSRFGGGQSEQYF. The CDR3 DNA sequence: TGTGCCAGCAGTCGGTTTGGGGGAGGGCAGAGCGAGCAGTACTTC.

In this sample, this clone turned up many times. The chain has TRBV18 and TRBJ2-4, with unresolved D. The CDR3 spans 16 residues. Germline assignment: CDR1 KGHSH and CDR2 LQKENI. Trimming took 3 bases from V and 2 from J, leaving 14 bases between them. In nucleotides, the CDR3 is TGTGCCAGCTCACCTCGAGTTGCGTCCACCAAAAACATTCAGTACTTC. Encoded protein: CASSPRVASTKNIQYF. Looking up the rest from reference TRBV18 and TRBJ2-4 gives the full variable domain: NAGVMQNPRHLVRRRGQEARLRCSPMKGHSHVYWYRQLPEEGLKFMVYLQKENIIDESGMPKERFSAEFPKEGPSILRIQQVVRGDSAAYFCASSPRVASTKNIQYFGAGTRLSVL.

The gene calls are TRBV10-3 and TRBJ2-3; no firm D call. The germline V gene encodes CDR1 ENHRY and CDR2 SYGVKD. V lost 7 bases and J lost 0, with 8 bases in between. This CDR3 has 13 amino acids. The CDR3 DNA sequence: TGTGCCATCAAATCCTTTAGCACAGATACGCAGTATTTT. Its protein product is CAIKSFSTDTQYF.

To note about this clone: Other DNA sequences in the sample encode the same CDR3. The chain recombines TRBV29-1 with TRBJ2-3; tentatively, D is TRBD2 (5 bases). Germline V gene lookup returns CDR1 SQVTM and CDR2 ANQGSEA. The V end lost 7 bases, the J end lost 2 bases, and 7 bases lay between the germline ends. CDR3 length: 11 amino acids. The CDR3 coding sequence is TGCAGCGGGGGAGTCACAGATACGCAGTATTTT. It translates to CSGGVTDTQYF.

The genes are TRBV10-3 and TRBJ2-7, with 8 bases that match TRBD2. After removal of 0 bases from V and 3 bases from J, the junction contained 13 bases not matched to a gene. There are 18 residues in the CDR3. In germline, CDR1 is ENHRY, CDR2 SYGVKD. The CDR3 DNA is TGTGCCATCAGTGAGTCGCCGTCGGGGGGGTCCATGAGCTACGAGCAGTACTTC. It specifies CAISESPSGGSMSYEQYF.

The V gene is TRBV19, the J gene TRBJ2-4, with TRBD1 matching over 7 bases. The V gene end was trimmed by 3 bases and the J gene end by 4 bases; junction bases not matched to a gene: 0. The germline gives CDR1 LNHDA, CDR2 SQIVND (reference sequence). The CDR3 is 13 amino acids. This CDR3 is CASSMTGKNIQYF. CDR3 nucleotide sequence: TGTGCCAGTAGTATGACAGGGAAAAACATTCAGTACTTC. Filled out from reference TRBV19 and TRBJ2-4, the complete variable domain reads DGGITQSPKYLFRKEGQNVTLSCEQNLNHDAMYWYRQDPGQGLRLIYYSQIVNDFQKGDIAEGYSVSREKKESFPLTVTSAQKNPTAFYLCASSMTGKNIQYFGAGTRLSVL.

The chain links TRBV11-2 to TRBJ2-1, with 8 bases fitting TRBD2. Germline values: CDR1 SGHAT, CDR2 FQNNGV. Losses at the gene ends were 4 bases for V and 3 bases for J; bases not matched to a gene: 8. The CDR3 loop spans 16 amino acids. The CDR3 reads CASSSPGLGFYNEQFF. In DNA, the CDR3 is TGTGCCAGCAGCTCCCCGGGACTAGGATTCTACAATGAGCAGTTCTTC.

V is TRBV28 and J is TRBJ1-1, with D possibly being TRBD1 (5 bases). Deletions cut 1 base from V and 1 base from J, with 7 bases between. This CDR3 is 14 amino acids long. Germline V gene sequence: CDR1 MDHEN, CDR2 SYDVKM. CDR3 sequence: CASSLSTGNTEAFF. The CDR3 DNA reads as TGTGCCAGCAGTTTATCTACAGGGAACACTGAAGCTTTCTTT.

DNA for the CDR3: TGTGCCTGGAGTGGTGAGGGTGACCATGAAAAACTGTTTTTT. The encoded protein is CAWSGEGDHEKLFF. The chain links TRBV30 to TRBJ1-4; no reliable D call. V gave up 1 base and J gave up 6 bases, with 12 bases separating them. Looked up from germline, CDR1 is GTSNPN and CDR2 is SVGIG (reference sequence). CDR3 size: 14 residues.